This T cell receptor (beta chain) was profiled in a study of OX40 agonist ivuxolimab in advanced cancers. About the research overall: Three dose-escalation patients had partial responses: one with hepatocellular carcinoma and two with cutaneous melanoma.

With respect to this clone: Its specificity is unknown.

Germline V gene lookup returns CDR1 MDHEN and CDR2 SYDVKM. V gave up 6 bases and J gave up 3 bases, with 18 bases separating them. The CDR3 is made up of 16 amino acids. The study, taken as a whole, reports: Relative to CD4+ cells, CD8+ T cells on average had more expanded clones. The antigens recognized by the expanded peripheral T cells, that is their antigen specificity, were not determined.

Data came from immunoSEQ multiplex PCR; TCRdb stores just in-frame clones and leaves some out. The sample has about 90,000 clones, roughly 93% seen once; the top ten hold 0.33%. The origin of this receptor is an adult with an advanced solid tumor such as melanoma, head and neck, liver or kidney cancer. The sequencing used CD4+ or CD8+ T cells sorted from blood, collected in a trial of the OX40 agonist ivuxolimab. The V call is TRBV28, the J call TRBJ2-1; the D call may be TRBD1 or TRBD2 (5 bases each). The CDR3 DNA sequence: TGTGCCAGCAGGTCAGGGACCCCGAACCTCTACAATGAGCAGTTCTTC. Amino acids: CASRSGTPNLYNEQFF.